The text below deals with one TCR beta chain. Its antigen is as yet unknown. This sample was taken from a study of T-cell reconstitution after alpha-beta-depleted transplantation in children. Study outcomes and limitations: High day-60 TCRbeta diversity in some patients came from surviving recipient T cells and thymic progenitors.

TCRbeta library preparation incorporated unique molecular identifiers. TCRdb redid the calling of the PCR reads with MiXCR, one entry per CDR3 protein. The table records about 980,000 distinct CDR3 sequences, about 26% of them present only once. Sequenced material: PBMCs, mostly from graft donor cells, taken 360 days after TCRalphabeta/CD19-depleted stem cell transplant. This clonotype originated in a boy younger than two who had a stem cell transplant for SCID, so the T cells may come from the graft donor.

CDR3: CSATGAGRSGANVLTF. DNA of the CDR3: TGCAGTGCTACCGGCGCCGGGCGCTCTGGGGCCAACGTCCTGACTTTC. J is TRBJ2-6 and V is TRBV20-1; no clear D. This CDR3 region has 16 residues. Germline V gene sequence: CDR1 DFQATT, CDR2 SNEGSKA (reference sequence). The V and J ends lost 4 bases and 0 bases respectively, with 13 bases between them.